One and the same sample provided the 9 T cell receptor beta chains below, sequenced in a study of CD8+ T cells in alopecia areata (dated by TCRdb to the late 2010s). Library prep was done by the immunoSEQ multiplex PCR assay. RNA was extracted from all samples and reverse transcribed into cDNA, which served as template for TCR sequencing. TCRdb's version of the immuneACCESS table is confined to in-frame rearrangements and falls short of the full clone set. An unresolved V gene accounts for under half of the shortfall where checked; the remainder is of unknown origin. This sample holds approximately 100,000 clones; around 86% were observed only once. The top ten clonotypes cover roughly 10% of the sample. This specimen's treatment or condition label, interpreted: oral pan-JAK inhibitor, 5-10 mg twice daily. Sequencing was performed on CD8+ T cells sorted from blood, taken around week 30, from a patient treated with tofacitinib. Receptors were obtained from a human donor with alopecia areata.

Only one count was recorded for this clone. The chain uses TRBV27 and TRBJ2-1; D call uncertain. The V gene lost 3 bases and the J gene lost 9 bases, with 9 bases spanning the gap. Per germline, CDR1 MNHEY and CDR2 SMNVEV (reference sequence). This CDR3 has 12 amino acids. The CDR3: CASSFGSGEQFF. CDR3 DNA: TGTGCCAGCAGTTTTGGGTCCGGTGAGCAGTTCTTC.

The rearrangement uses TRBV11-2 and TRBJ2-7; D gene uncertain. Germline V CDR1 and CDR2: SGHAT, FQNNGV. V shed 4 bases and J shed 7 bases, with 11 bases lying between them. The CDR3 contains 12 residues. The CDR3 DNA sequence: TGTGCCAGCAGCTCCGGTTTGTGGGAGCAGTACTTC. Its translation is CASSSGLWEQYF. The full variable domain, with the rest looked up from reference TRBV11-2 and TRBJ2-7, is EAGVAQSPRYKIIEKRQSVAFWCNPISGHATLYWYQQILGQGPKLLIQFQNNGVVDDSQLPKDRFSAERLKGVDSTLKIQPAKLEDSAVYLCASSSGLWEQYFGPGTRLTVT.

This clone was seen only once. V and J are TRBV6-5 and TRBJ1-1; D is possibly TRBD1 (6 bases). The germline V and J ends were trimmed by 2 bases and 1 base, with 11 bases remaining between them. Germline-derived CDR1 and CDR2 are MNHEY and SVGAGI. CDR3 size: 15 residues. The CDR3 is CASSYLTGRNTEAFF. CDR3 DNA sequence: TGTGCCAGCAGTTACCTAACAGGGAGGAACACTGAAGCTTTCTTT.

This rearrangement joins TRBV23-1 to TRBJ2-3; 8 bases align to TRBD2. TRBV23-1 is an ORF, and what it does is uncertain. Trimming removed 2 bases from V and 2 bases from J; junction bases left unmatched: 3. The CDR3 runs 15 residues. The CDR3 nucleotides are TGCGCCAGCAGTCAAGGAGCGGGGGACACAGATACGCAGTATTTT. Translated, it gives CASSQGAGDTDTQYF.

This clone was seen once. The V gene is TRBV5-6, the J gene TRBJ2-1; 7 bases fit TRBD2. V was clipped by 6 bases and J by 6 bases; unmatched bases: 15. The CDR3 is 16 amino acids. Looked up from germline, CDR1 is SGHDT and CDR2 is YYEEEE. CDR3 region: CASTIKGGSPGNEQFF. The CDR3 coding sequence is TGTGCCAGCACCATAAAGGGCGGGAGCCCCGGCAATGAGCAGTTCTTC.

The rearrangement links TRBV4-1 to TRBJ1-5; D gene unclear. V dropped 1 base and J dropped 6 bases, with 10 bases sitting between them. Germline CDR1 reads MGHRA; CDR2 reads YSYEKL. The length of the CDR3 is 14 residues. The CDR3 region has the DNA TGCGCCAGCAGCCAAGTAGGGTTGGTTCAGCCCCAGCATTTT. It translates to CASSQVGLVQPQHF.

This clone was found once. J is TRBJ1-1 and V is TRBV7-9; D is ambiguous. The V end was cut by 3 bases, the J end by 4 bases, with 9 bases between. CDR1 is SEHNR, CDR2 FQNEAQ, per germline (reference sequence). This CDR3 spans 13 amino acids. This chain's CDR3 is CASSFPPPTEAFF. Written as DNA, the CDR3 is TGTGCCAGCAGCTTCCCTCCACCCACTGAAGCTTTCTTT. Using reference TRBV7-9 and TRBJ1-1 for the parts outside the CDR3, the full variable domain is DTGVSQNPRHKITKRGQNVTFRCDPISEHNRLYWYRQTLGQGPEFLTYFQNEAQLEKSRLLSDRFSAERPKGSFSTLEIQRTEQGDSAMYLCASSFPPPTEAFFGQGTRLTVV.

V gene TRBV29-1 combines with J gene TRBJ2-6; no clear D gene. This CDR3 has 15 residues. V was trimmed by 0 bases and J by 0 bases, leaving 6 bases between them. Germline CDR1 reads SQVTM; CDR2 reads ANQGSEA. The chain's CDR3 is CSVEDSSSGANVLTF. CDR3 in DNA: TGCAGCGTTGAAGACTCTTCCTCTGGGGCCAACGTCCTGACTTTC.

The V call is TRBV19, the J call TRBJ2-3, with 11 bases lining up with TRBD2. The CDR3 has 14 amino acids. Per the germline V gene, CDR1 is LNHDA and CDR2 is SQIVND (reference sequence). Unmatched junction bases numbered 7, after V lost 9 bases and J lost 5 bases. The CDR3 loop is CASSTSGEVDTQYF. Here the CDR3 DNA reads TGTGCCAGCTCGACTAGCGGGGAGGTAGATACGCAGTATTTT.